A single sample is the source of the 19 T cell receptor beta chains below, sequenced in a study of glioma-infiltrating T cells. TCR alpha and beta CDR3 regions were amplified from RNA using iRepertoire nested multiplex PCR. Via MiXCR, TCRdb re-called the multiplex PCR reads, giving one row per CDR3 protein. The sample lists 12,000 or so distinct CDR3 sequences; less than 30% were seen once. What was sequenced was glioma tissue, nonneoplastic brain tissue, or PBMCs (not recorded which). These TCRs come from a human donor with low-grade glioma or glioblastoma, undergoing nonglioma brain surgery, or in good health (not recorded which).

This chain joins TRBV4-1 and TRBJ2-7; 8 bases line up with TRBD2. Per the germline V gene, CDR1 is MGHRA and CDR2 is YSYEKL. V lost 2 bases to trimming and J lost 0 bases; unmatched junction nucleotides: 6. There are 16 residues in the CDR3. In DNA form, the CDR3 reads TGCGCCAGCAGCCAAAATCCTAGCGGGTCCTCCTACGAGCAGTACTTC. Residues: CASSQNPSGSSYEQYF.

This clonotype showed up just a few times. J is TRBJ1-5 and V is TRBV2, with D possibly TRBD1 on 5 matching bases. CDR3 length equals 16 residues. V shed 6 bases and J shed 3 bases, with 18 bases lying between them. Per germline, CDR1 SNHLY and CDR2 FYNNEI. CDR3 in DNA: TGTGCCAGCAGCGAGACAGTAGGGACTCTCAATCAGCCCCAGCATTTT. Its translation: CASSETVGTLNQPQHF.

The rearrangement uses TRBV10-3 and TRBJ2-4, with 13 positions matching TRBD2. This CDR3 region has 15 residues. Germline V gene sequence: CDR1 ENHRY, CDR2 SYGVKD. Unmatched junction bases numbered 12, after V lost 6 bases and J lost 13 bases. Here the CDR3 reads CAISRGLAGEGPQYF. The CDR3 nucleotides read TGTGCCATCAGCCGAGGACTAGCGGGAGAGGGCCCACAGTACTTC.

The genes are TRBV25-1 and TRBJ1-1, with D possibly TRBD1 on 5 matching bases. CDR3 length: 15 amino acids. Looked up from germline, CDR1 is MGHDK and CDR2 is SYGVNS. V lost 2 bases and J lost 2, with 12 bases in between. This chain's CDR3 is CASSEGGDGNTEAFF. The CDR3, as DNA: TGTGCCAGCAGTGAAGGGGGGGATGGAAACACTGAAGCTTTCTTT.

This clonotype was detected many times. The genes are TRBV3-1 and TRBJ2-5; 15 bases are a match to TRBD2. The CDR3 length is 17 residues. The ends lost 4 bases at V and 1 base at J; junction bases unmatched: 4. The germline gives CDR1 LGHDT, CDR2 YNNKEL (reference sequence). The CDR3 bases are TGTGCCAGCAGCCGTGGACTAGCGGGAGGGGGCCAAGAGACCCAGTACTTC. Its translation is CASSRGLAGGGQETQYF.

This clonotype was observed many times. The chain links TRBV15 to TRBJ2-3, with 11 bases identical to TRBD2. Germline V gives CDR1 LNHNV, CDR2 YYDKDF (reference sequence). The CDR3 covers 18 residues. V was clipped by 2 bases and J by 6 bases; unmatched bases: 13. CDR3: CATSRHPIFSGRADTQYF. CDR3 sequence (DNA): TGTGCCACCAGCAGACACCCAATCTTTAGCGGGAGGGCTGATACGCAGTATTTT. Full variable domain (outside the CDR3, taken from reference TRBV15 and TRBJ2-3): DAMVIQNPRYQVTQFGKPVTLSCSQTLNHNVMYWYQQKSSQAPKLLFHYYDKDFNNEADTPDNFQSRRPNTSFCFLDIRSPGLGDTAMYLCATSRHPIFSGRADTQYFGPGTRLTVL.

This clonotype was found many times. The chain employs TRBV2 and TRBJ2-3; 7 nucleotides agree with TRBD1. The CDR3 loop spans 13 amino acids. The trim removed 5 bases at V and 5 bases at J, leaving 4 bases unmatched. CDR1 and CDR2 from the germline V gene are SNHLY and FYNNEI. The CDR3 region is CASSKQGRDTQYF. CDR3 bases: TGTGCCAGCAGTAAACAGGGGAGAGATACGCAGTATTTT.

This rearrangement joins TRBV20-1 to TRBJ1-5, with TRBD1 identical over 7 bases. V was pared by 0 bases and J by 1 base, with 6 bases of the junction left unmatched. Germline CDR1 is DFQATT and CDR2 is SNEGSKA (reference sequence). CDR3 length equals 16 residues. The CDR3 sequence: CSARDRGTESNQPQHF. The CDR3 nucleotides read TGCAGTGCTAGAGACAGGGGGACAGAGAGCAATCAGCCCCAGCATTTT.

This clonotype was seen ten or more times. The genes are TRBV28 and TRBJ1-1; no clear D. CDR1 MDHEN and CDR2 SYDVKM come from the germline V gene. V was shortened by 7 bases and J by 1 base, with 10 bases between the two germline ends. The CDR3 contains 13 residues. Here the CDR3 DNA reads TGTGCCAGCAAGGGAACAGAGAACACTGAAGCTTTCTTT. Its protein product is CASKGTENTEAFF.

This clonotype was detected only a few times. CDR3 in amino acids: CASSLDRDNSPLHF. The DNA for the CDR3 is TGCGCCAGCAGCTTGGACAGGGATAATTCACCCCTCCACTTT. This chain connects TRBV5-1 to TRBJ1-6; D possibly corresponds to TRBD1 (6 bases). V lost 0 bases, J lost 5 bases, and 6 bases lay in between. CDR1 and CDR2 from the germline V gene are SGHRS and YFSETQ. This CDR3 has 14 residues. The variable domain in full, with the rest retrieved from reference TRBV5-1 and TRBJ1-6, is KAGVTQTPRYLIKTRGQQVTLSCSPISGHRSVSWYQQTPGQGLQFLFEYFSETQRNKGNFPGRFSGRQFSNSRSEMNVSTLELGDSALYLCASSLDRDNSPLHFGNGTRLTVT.

The chain has TRBV10-2 and TRBJ1-4; 7 bases fit TRBD1. From germline, CDR1 is WSHSY and CDR2 SAAADI. The CDR3 consists of 15 residues. Germline trimming cut 4 bases from V and 0 bases from J; bases unmatched to any gene: 2. The CDR3 DNA sequence: TGCGCCAGCAGTGCAGGGGGTGCAACTAATGAAAAACTGTTTTTT. Translating it yields CASSAGGATNEKLFF.

CDR3 sequence reads: CASSLGGSQNTEAFF. The CDR3 DNA is TGTGCCAGCAGCTTAGGGGGGAGCCAGAACACTGAAGCTTTCTTT. The chain is built from TRBV11-3 and TRBJ1-1, with D possibly matching TRBD1 (5 bases). There are 15 residues in the CDR3. Germline loops: CDR1 SGHNT, CDR2 YENEEA. V was clipped by 1 base and J by 1 base, with 10 bases between them.

This clonotype was counted a few times. CDR3 amino acids: CSATRGGAEWYQETQYF. CDR3 coding DNA: TGCAGTGCTACTAGAGGGGGGGCCGAATGGTACCAAGAGACCCAGTACTTC. The chain joins TRBV20-1 to TRBJ2-5, with D maybe TRBD2 (7 bases). The CDR3 loop spans 17 amino acids. Germline V lookup: CDR1 DFQATT, CDR2 SNEGSKA (reference sequence). V lost 4 bases and J lost 0, with 21 bases in between.

The V call is TRBV4-1, the J call TRBJ2-2; D possibly matches TRBD1 or TRBD2 (5 bases each). The CDR3 has 15 residues. The ends were cut back, 4 bases at V and 1 base at J, with 10 bases in the middle. The V gene's germline CDR1 is MGHRA and CDR2 YSYEKL. DNA of the CDR3: TGCGCCAGCAGCCGGGACGGGTGGAACACCGGGGAGCTGTTTTTT. Translation: CASSRDGWNTGELFF.

This chain connects TRBV12-3 or TRBV12-4 to TRBJ2-7, with 11 bases matching TRBD2. This CDR3 has 14 amino acids. Trimming took 6 bases from V and 6 from J; bases not matched to a gene: 7. CDR3 DNA sequence: TGTGCCAGCAGCCGAAATAGCGGGAGGGCCGAGCAGTACTTC. Residues: CASSRNSGRAEQYF.

A few counts support this clonotype. V is TRBV4-1 and J is TRBJ2-7; a possible D gene is TRBD1 (6 bases). This CDR3 spans 16 amino acids. Germline V gene lookup returns CDR1 MGHRA and CDR2 YSYEKL. The ends were cut back, 3 bases at V and 7 bases at J, with 22 bases in the middle. CDR3 nucleotides: TGCGCCAGCAGCCACCCCGGAAGGGGGAGTACGGGTGAGCAGTACTTC. This translates into CASSHPGRGSTGEQYF.

Many counts were recorded for this clonotype. V is TRBV20-1 and J is TRBJ2-5; 11 positions agree with TRBD2. Germline CDR1 DFQATT, CDR2 SNEGSKA (reference sequence). The CDR3 spans 14 residues. After removal of 2 bases from V and 5 bases from J, the junction contained 4 bases not matched to a gene. CDR3 bases: TGCAGTGCTAGAATTCTAGCGGGAGGTGAGACCCAGTACTTC. Translated, it gives CSARILAGGETQYF.

Notes on this clonotype: It may be a read error: a sequence one base away is much more abundant. J is TRBJ2-1 and V is TRBV28; perhaps TRBD1 as D (6 bases). Trimming shortened V by 3 bases and J by 12 bases, and 12 bases separated the two germline ends. The CDR3 totals 12 residues. Germline V CDR1 and CDR2: MDHEN, SYDVKM. The CDR3 loop is CASSLGAGWQFF. CDR3 sequence (DNA): TGTGCCAGCAGTTTGGGGGCTGGGTGGCAGTTCTTC.

The CDR3 region has the DNA TGTGCCAGCAGCTTATACAGGGGGAGCACTGAAGCTTTCTTT. This translates into CASSLYRGSTEAFF. The chain is built from TRBV7-3 and TRBJ1-1; the match to TRBD1 covers 8 bases. CDR1 and CDR2 from the germline V gene are SGHTA and FQGTGA. This CDR3 is built from 14 residues. Unmatched junction bases numbered 3, after V lost 2 bases and J lost 4 bases.